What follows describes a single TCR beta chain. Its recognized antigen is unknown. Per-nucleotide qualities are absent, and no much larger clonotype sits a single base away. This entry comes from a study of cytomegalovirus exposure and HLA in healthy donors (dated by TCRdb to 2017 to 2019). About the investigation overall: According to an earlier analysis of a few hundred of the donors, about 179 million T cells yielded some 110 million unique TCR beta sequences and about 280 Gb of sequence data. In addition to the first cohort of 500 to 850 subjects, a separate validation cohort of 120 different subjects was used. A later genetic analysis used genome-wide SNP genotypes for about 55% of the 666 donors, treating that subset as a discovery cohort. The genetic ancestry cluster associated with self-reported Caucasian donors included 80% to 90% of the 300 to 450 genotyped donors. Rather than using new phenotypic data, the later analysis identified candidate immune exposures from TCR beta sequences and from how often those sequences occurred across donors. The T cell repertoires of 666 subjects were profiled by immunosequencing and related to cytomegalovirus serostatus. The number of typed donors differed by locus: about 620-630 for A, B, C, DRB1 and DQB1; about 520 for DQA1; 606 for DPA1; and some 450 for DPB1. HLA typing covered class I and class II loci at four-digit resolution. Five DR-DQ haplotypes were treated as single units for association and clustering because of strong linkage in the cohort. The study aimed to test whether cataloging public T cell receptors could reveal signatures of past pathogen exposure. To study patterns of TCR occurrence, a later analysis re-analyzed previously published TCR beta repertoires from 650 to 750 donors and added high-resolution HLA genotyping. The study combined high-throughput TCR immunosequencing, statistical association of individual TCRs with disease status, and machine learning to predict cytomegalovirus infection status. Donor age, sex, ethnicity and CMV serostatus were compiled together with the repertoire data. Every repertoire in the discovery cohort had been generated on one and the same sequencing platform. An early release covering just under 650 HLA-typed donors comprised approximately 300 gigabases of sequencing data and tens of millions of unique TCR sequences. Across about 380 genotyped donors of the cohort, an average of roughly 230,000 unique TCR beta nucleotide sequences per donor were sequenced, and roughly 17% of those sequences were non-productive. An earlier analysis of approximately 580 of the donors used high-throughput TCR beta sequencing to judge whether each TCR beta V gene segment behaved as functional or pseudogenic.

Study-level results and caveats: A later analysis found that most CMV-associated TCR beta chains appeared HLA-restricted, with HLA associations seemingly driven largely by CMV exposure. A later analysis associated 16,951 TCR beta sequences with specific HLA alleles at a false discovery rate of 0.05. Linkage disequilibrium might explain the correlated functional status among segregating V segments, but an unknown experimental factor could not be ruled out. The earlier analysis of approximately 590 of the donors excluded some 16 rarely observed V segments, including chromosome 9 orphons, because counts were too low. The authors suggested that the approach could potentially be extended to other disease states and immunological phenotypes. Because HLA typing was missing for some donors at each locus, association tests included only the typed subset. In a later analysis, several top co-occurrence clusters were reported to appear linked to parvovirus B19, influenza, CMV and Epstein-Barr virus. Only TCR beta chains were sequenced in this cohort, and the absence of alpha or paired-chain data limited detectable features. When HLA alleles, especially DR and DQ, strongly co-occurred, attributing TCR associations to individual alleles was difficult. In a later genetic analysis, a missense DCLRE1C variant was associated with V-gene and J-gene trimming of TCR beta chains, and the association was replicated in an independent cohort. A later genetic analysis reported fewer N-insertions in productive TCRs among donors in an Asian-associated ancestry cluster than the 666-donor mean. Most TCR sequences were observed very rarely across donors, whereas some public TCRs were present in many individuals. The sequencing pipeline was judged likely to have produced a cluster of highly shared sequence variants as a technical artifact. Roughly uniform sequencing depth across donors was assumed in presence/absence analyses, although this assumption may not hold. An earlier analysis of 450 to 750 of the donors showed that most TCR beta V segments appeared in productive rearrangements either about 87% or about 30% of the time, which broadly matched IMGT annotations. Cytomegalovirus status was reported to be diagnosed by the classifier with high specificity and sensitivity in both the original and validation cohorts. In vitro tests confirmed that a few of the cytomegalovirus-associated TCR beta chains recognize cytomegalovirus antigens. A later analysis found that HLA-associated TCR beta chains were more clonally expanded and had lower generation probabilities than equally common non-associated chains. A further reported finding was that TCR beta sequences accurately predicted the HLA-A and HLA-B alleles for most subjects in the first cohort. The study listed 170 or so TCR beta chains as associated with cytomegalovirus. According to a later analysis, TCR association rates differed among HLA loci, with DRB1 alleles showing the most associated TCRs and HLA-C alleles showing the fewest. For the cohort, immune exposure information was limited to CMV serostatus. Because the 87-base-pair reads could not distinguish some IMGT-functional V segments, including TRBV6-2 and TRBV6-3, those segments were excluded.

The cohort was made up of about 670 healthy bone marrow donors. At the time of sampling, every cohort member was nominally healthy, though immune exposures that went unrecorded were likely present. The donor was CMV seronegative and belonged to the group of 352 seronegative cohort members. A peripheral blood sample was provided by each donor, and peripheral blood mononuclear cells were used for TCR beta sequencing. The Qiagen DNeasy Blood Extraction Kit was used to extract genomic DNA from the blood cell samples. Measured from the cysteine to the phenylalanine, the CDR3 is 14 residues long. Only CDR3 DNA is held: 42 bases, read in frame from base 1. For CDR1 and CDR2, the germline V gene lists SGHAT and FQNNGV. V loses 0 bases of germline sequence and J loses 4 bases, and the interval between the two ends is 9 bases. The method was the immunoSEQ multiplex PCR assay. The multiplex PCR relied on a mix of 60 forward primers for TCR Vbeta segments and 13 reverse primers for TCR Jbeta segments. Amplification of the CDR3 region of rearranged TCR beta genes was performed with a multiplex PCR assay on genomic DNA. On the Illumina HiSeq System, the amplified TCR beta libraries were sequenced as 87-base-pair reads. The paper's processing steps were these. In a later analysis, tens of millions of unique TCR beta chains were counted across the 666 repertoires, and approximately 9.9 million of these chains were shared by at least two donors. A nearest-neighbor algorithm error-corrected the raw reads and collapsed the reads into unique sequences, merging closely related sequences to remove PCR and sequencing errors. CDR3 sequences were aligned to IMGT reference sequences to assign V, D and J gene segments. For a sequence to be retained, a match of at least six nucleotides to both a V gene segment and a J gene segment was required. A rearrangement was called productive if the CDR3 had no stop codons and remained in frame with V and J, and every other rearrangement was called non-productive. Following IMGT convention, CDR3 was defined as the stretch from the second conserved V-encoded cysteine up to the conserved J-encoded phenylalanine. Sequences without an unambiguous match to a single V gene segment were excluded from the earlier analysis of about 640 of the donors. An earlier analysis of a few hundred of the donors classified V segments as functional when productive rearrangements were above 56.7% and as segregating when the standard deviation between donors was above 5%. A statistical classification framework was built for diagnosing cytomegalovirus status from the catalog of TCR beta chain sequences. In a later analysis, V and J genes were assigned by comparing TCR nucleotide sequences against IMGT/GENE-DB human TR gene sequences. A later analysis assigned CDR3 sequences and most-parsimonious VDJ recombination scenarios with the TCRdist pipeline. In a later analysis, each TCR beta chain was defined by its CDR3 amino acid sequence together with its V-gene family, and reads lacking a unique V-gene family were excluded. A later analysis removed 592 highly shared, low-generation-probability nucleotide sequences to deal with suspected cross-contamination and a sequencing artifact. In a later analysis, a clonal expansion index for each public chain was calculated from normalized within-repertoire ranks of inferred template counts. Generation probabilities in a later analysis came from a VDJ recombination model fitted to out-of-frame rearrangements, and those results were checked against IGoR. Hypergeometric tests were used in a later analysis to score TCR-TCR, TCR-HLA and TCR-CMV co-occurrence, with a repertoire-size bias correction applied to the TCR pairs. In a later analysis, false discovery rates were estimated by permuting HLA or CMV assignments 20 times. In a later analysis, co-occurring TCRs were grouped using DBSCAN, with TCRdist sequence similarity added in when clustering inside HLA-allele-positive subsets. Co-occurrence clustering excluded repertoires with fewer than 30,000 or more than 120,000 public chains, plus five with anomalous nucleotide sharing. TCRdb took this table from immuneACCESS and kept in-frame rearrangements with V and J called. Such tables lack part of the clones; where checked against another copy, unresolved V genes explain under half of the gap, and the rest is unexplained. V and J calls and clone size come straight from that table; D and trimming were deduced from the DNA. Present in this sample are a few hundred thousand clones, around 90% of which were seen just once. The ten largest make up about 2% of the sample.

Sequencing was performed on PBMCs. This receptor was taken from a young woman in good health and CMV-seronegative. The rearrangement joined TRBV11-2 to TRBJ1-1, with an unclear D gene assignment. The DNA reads TGTGCCAGCAGCTTAGATGGTACTGGCACTGAAGCTTTCTTT. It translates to CASSLDGTGTEAFF. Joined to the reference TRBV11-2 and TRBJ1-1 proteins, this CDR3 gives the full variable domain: EAGVAQSPRYKIIEKRQSVAFWCNPISGHATLYWYQQILGQGPKLLIQFQNNGVVDDSQLPKDRFSAERLKGVDSTLKIQPAKLEDSAVYLCASSLDGTGTEAFFGQGTRLTVV.